The 31 T cell receptor beta chains presented below share a single source sample, sequenced in a study of blood T cell repertoires in COVID-19. Sequenced by immunoSEQ multiplex PCR; TCRdb stores in-frame clones only, minus some. This table has roughly 160,000 clones, around 82% appearing once. Material: peripheral blood. The origin of the receptors is an elderly woman with active or convalescent COVID-19.

This clone has more than one count but fewer than ten. This chain links TRBV5-1 with TRBJ1-2; maybe TRBD1 (6 bases). Trimming removed 1 base from V and 5 bases from J, with 12 bases in between. The CDR3 totals 14 residues. Germline lookup yields CDR1 SGHRS and CDR2 YFSETQ. Here the CDR3 reads CASSLFGGGYGYTF. DNA of the CDR3: TGCGCCAGCAGCTTGTTTGGGGGCGGATATGGCTACACCTTC.

CDR3 region: CASSQAGTTGSSYEQYF. As DNA, the CDR3 is TGTGCCAGCAGCCAAGCCGGGACTACCGGTAGCTCCTACGAGCAGTACTTC. This chain uses TRBV3-1 (or the pseudogene TRBV3-2) with TRBJ2-7, with TRBD2 identical over 7 bases. The CDR3 is made up of 17 amino acids. V lost 1 base and J lost 0; bases outside the gene matches: 9. Looked up from germline, CDR1 is LGHDT and CDR2 is YNNKEL (reference sequence).

V gene TRBV13 combines with J gene TRBJ1-6, with 9 nucleotides matching TRBD1. Per the germline V gene, CDR1 is PRHDT and CDR2 is FYEKMQ (reference sequence). V lost 5 bases to trimming and J lost 9 bases; unmatched junction nucleotides: 8. The CDR3 length is 15 residues. The CDR3 loop reads CASSERTGARSPLHF. CDR3 in DNA: TGTGCCAGCAGCGAAAGGACAGGGGCCCGTTCACCCCTCCACTTT.

The J gene is TRBJ1-1, the V gene TRBV9; no clear D. Deletions cut 0 bases from V and 6 bases from J, with 18 bases between. Germline lookup yields CDR1 SGDLS and CDR2 YYNGEE. This CDR3 has 16 residues. The DNA of the CDR3 is TGTGCCAGCAGCGTAGGGAGTAGCGGTCGTGGGGCTGAAGCTTTCTTT. Amino acids: CASSVGSSGRGAEAFF. Looking up the rest from reference TRBV9 and TRBJ1-1 gives the full variable domain: DSGVTQTPKHLITATGQRVTLRCSPRSGDLSVYWYQQSLDQGLQFLIQYYNGEERAKGNILERFSAQQFPDLHSELNLSSLELGDSALYFCASSVGSSGRGAEAFFGQGTRLTVV.

This clone was observed a handful of times. The chain joins TRBV24-1 to TRBJ1-2, with no clear D. The CDR3 runs to 13 residues. Germline V gene sequence: CDR1 KGHDR, CDR2 SFDVKD. The ends were cut back, 3 bases at V and 4 bases at J, with 8 bases in the middle. Here the CDR3 reads CATSDVGSYGYTF. CDR3 DNA: TGTGCCACCAGTGATGTGGGGAGCTATGGCTACACCTTC.

The chain employs TRBV3-1 (or the pseudogene TRBV3-2) and TRBJ2-2, with unresolved D. The CDR3 is made up of 15 amino acids. Germline V lookup: CDR1 LGHDT, CDR2 YNNKEL (reference sequence). Trimming left V 0 bases short and J 3 bases short, with 8 bases between. This chain's CDR3 is CASSQEAFYTGELFF. The CDR3 DNA sequence: TGTGCCAGCAGCCAAGAGGCCTTTTACACCGGGGAGCTGTTTTTT.

This clone was detected a few times. This CDR3 is also generated by other DNA sequences in the sample. The chain is built from TRBV28 and TRBJ2-7; 9 bases are a match to TRBD2. In germline, CDR1 is MDHEN, CDR2 SYDVKM. This CDR3 region has 16 residues. V lost 3 bases and J lost 0; bases outside the gene matches: 6. CDR3 nucleotide sequence: TGTGCCAGCAGTTTTTCACTAGCGGGCCTCTCCTACGAGCAGTACTTC. This translates into CASSFSLAGLSYEQYF.

The CDR3 bases are TGTGCCTGTCCCCCCGGGCGGGGATCGAACACTGAAGCTTTCTTT. It codes for CACPPGRGSNTEAFF. J is TRBJ1-1 and V is TRBV30; no firm D call. Germline V gene lookup returns CDR1 GTSNPN and CDR2 SVGIG (reference sequence). This CDR3 has 15 amino acids. V shed 6 bases and J shed 1 base, with 18 bases lying between them.

The chain recombines TRBV5-1 with TRBJ1-5; D is unresolved. V lost 0 bases and J lost 3, with 4 bases in between. Germline V lookup: CDR1 SGHRS, CDR2 YFSETQ. The CDR3 contains 13 residues. CDR3 sequence (DNA): TGCGCCAGCAGCTTGGACATCAATCAGCCCCAGCATTTT. Translation: CASSLDINQPQHF.

This chain uses TRBV10-3 with TRBJ2-7; the D gene is possibly TRBD1 (6 bases). The CDR3 contains 12 residues. Trimming cost V 8 bases and J 3 bases, with 11 bases left between them. Germline V gives CDR1 ENHRY, CDR2 SYGVKD. The CDR3 here is CAIGQGSYEQYF. CDR3 bases: TGTGCCATCGGGCAGGGGAGCTACGAGCAGTACTTC.

The chain carries TRBV19 and TRBJ1-2; D not certain. This CDR3 comprises 14 residues. The V gene lost 5 bases and the J gene lost 3 bases, with 13 bases spanning the gap. CDR1 and CDR2 from the germline V gene are LNHDA and SQIVND (reference sequence). CDR3 protein: CASSSGRVHYGYTF. The CDR3 DNA follows: TGTGCCAGTAGTTCGGGTCGGGTGCACTATGGCTACACCTTC.

The chain joins TRBV21-1 to TRBJ2-7; TRBD1, as called in the table, went unchecked against the DNA. TRBV21-1 is a known pseudogene. The CDR3 consists of 15 residues. This CDR3 reads CASSHPGRGPDEQYF. As DNA, the CDR3 is TGTGCCAGCAGCCACCCGGGCAGGGGGCCGGACGAGCAGTACTTC.

The CDR3 sequence is CASSPLAGWDEQYF. The CDR3, as DNA: TGCGCCAGCAGCCCCTTAGCGGGATGGGACGAGCAGTACTTC. The chain employs TRBV5-1 and TRBJ2-7; 8 bases map to TRBD2. Germline loops: CDR1 SGHRS, CDR2 YFSETQ. CDR3 length: 14 residues. The V and J ends lost 4 bases and 5 bases, in that order; junction bases with no gene match: 8.

V gene TRBV14 combines with J gene TRBJ2-7; possible D gene TRBD1, 5 bases. V lost 1 base to trimming and J lost 0 bases, with 10 bases between them. The CDR3 is 15 amino acids. Germline values: CDR1 SGHDN, CDR2 FVKESK. CDR3 amino acids: CASSQGQFYSYEQYF. The CDR3 DNA sequence: TGTGCCAGCAGCCAAGGACAGTTCTACTCCTACGAGCAGTACTTC.

The rearrangement uses TRBV28 and TRBJ1-1, with TRBD1 matching over 7 bases. Germline values: CDR1 MDHEN, CDR2 SYDVKM. The V and J ends lost 7 bases and 4 bases, in that order; junction bases with no gene match: 3. CDR3 size: 12 residues. CDR3 bases: TGTGCCAGCAACGGACAGGCCACTGAAGCTTTCTTT. Translating it yields CASNGQATEAFF.

The chain has TRBV3-1 (or the pseudogene TRBV3-2) and TRBJ2-1, with a weak D call TRBD1 (5 bases). CDR1 and CDR2 from the germline V gene are LGHDT and YNNKEL (reference sequence). V shed 2 bases and J shed 8 bases, with 7 bases lying between them. This CDR3 is 12 amino acids long. CDR3 sequence reads: CASSQQGYEQFF. The CDR3 DNA is TGTGCCAGCAGCCAACAGGGTTATGAGCAGTTCTTC.

Concerning this clone itself: Given a much more abundant clone one base away, this may be a read error. This chain connects TRBV6-2 or TRBV6-3 to TRBJ1-1; possibly TRBD1 for D (6 bases). The CDR3 has 13 amino acids. Trimming stripped 5 bases from V and 1 base from J, with 8 bases between. Germline V gene data show CDR1 as MNHEY and CDR2 as SVGEGT. CDR3 region: CASSVQGNTEAFF. DNA of the CDR3: TGTGCCAGCAGTGTACAGGGGAACACTGAAGCTTTCTTT.

V is TRBV30 and J is TRBJ1-1, with D unresolved. Germline V gene lookup returns CDR1 GTSNPN and CDR2 SVGIG (reference sequence). The CDR3 extends over 13 amino acids. V shed 3 bases and J shed 4 bases, with 12 bases lying between them. The CDR3: CAWSVQWATEAFF. The DNA for the CDR3 is TGTGCCTGGAGCGTTCAATGGGCCACTGAAGCTTTCTTT.

The chain joins TRBV21-1 to TRBJ1-1; the table's D call TRBD1 went unverified against the DNA. TRBV21-1 is a documented pseudogene. The CDR3 covers 17 residues. In nucleotides, the CDR3 is TGTGCCAGCAGCAAACTTGGTCGGGACAGGGAGAACACTGAAGCTTTCTTT. This codes for CASSKLGRDRENTEAFF.

The V call is TRBV14, the J call TRBJ2-1; 15 bases match TRBD2. The junction had 7 bases not matched to a gene; V was cut back by 1 base and J by 3 bases. The CDR3 spans 19 residues. The V gene's germline CDR1 is SGHDN and CDR2 FVKESK. CDR3 coding DNA: TGTGCCAGCAGCCAAGGACAGGGGACTAGCGGGAGGCACTACAATGAGCAGTTCTTC. Amino acid sequence: CASSQGQGTSGRHYNEQFF.

The rearrangement joins TRBV11-1 to TRBJ2-7; 8 nucleotides match TRBD1. The CDR3 covers 16 residues. After removal of 2 bases from V and 2 bases from J, the junction contained 8 bases not matched to a gene. Germline V CDR1 and CDR2: SGHAT, FQDESV (reference sequence). CDR3 amino acids: CASSLSSGQVPYEQYF. In DNA form, the CDR3 reads TGTGCCAGCAGCTTATCGTCGGGACAGGTTCCCTACGAGCAGTACTTC.

The V call is TRBV28, the J call TRBJ1-1; TRBD1 is a possible D gene (6 bases). CDR3 length: 15 amino acids. Trimming removed 6 bases from V and 1 base from J, with 15 bases in between. Germline CDR1 is MDHEN and CDR2 is SYDVKM. This CDR3 reads CASRARGAGNTEAFF. Written as DNA, the CDR3 is TGTGCCAGCAGAGCCCGGGGGGCCGGGAACACTGAAGCTTTCTTT.

The CDR3 here is CASSQEGTGNTEAFF. The DNA of the CDR3 is TGCGCCAGCAGCCAAGAAGGGACAGGGAACACTGAAGCTTTCTTT. This chain links TRBV4-1 with TRBJ1-1; TRBD1 agrees at 8 bases. Per the germline V gene, CDR1 is MGHRA and CDR2 is YSYEKL. This CDR3 has 15 amino acids. V gave up 0 bases and J gave up 1 base; unmatched junction bases: 1.

The rearrangement joins TRBV28 to TRBJ2-3; 7 bases align to TRBD1. V lost 5 bases to trimming and J lost 4 bases; unmatched junction nucleotides: 3. CDR1 is MDHEN and CDR2 is SYDVKM in the germline V gene. The CDR3 extends over 13 amino acids. The CDR3 reads CASSRQGADTQYF. The CDR3 bases are TGTGCCAGCAGTCGACAGGGTGCAGATACGCAGTATTTT.

This chain joins TRBV28 and TRBJ1-3, with 8 nucleotides matching TRBD1. This CDR3 contains 15 residues. Germline trimming cut 7 bases from V and 4 bases from J; bases unmatched to any gene: 9. CDR1 MDHEN and CDR2 SYDVKM come from the germline V gene. This CDR3 reads CASTQPGGSGNTIYF. The CDR3 coding sequence is TGTGCCAGCACCCAGCCAGGGGGCTCAGGAAACACCATATATTTT.

V and J are TRBV21-1 and TRBJ2-2; the DNA was not used to check the table's D call, TRBD2. TRBV21-1 is classified as a pseudogene. The CDR3 covers 18 residues. CDR3 bases: TGTGCCAGCAGGAGTTCGGTAGCGGGGGTTACGAACACCGGGGAGCTGTTTTTT. Amino acid sequence: CASRSSVAGVTNTGELFF.

This clone came up a few times. This chain connects TRBV2 to TRBJ1-4; 9 positions match TRBD1. CDR3 length equals 12 residues. The germline CDR1 and CDR2 sequences are SNHLY and FYNNEI. Trimming removed 7 bases from V and 10 bases from J; junction bases left unmatched: 4. CDR3 nucleotide sequence: TGTGCCAGCACCTTGGACAGGGGAAAACTGTTTTTT. Protein product: CASTLDRGKLFF.

This chain links TRBV29-1 with TRBJ2-1; weak D call: TRBD2 (5 bases). With 7 bases removed from V and 3 bases from J, the gap between germline ends came to 10 bases. This CDR3 spans 12 amino acids. Germline values: CDR1 SQVTM, CDR2 ANQGSEA. The CDR3 DNA sequence: TGCAGCGGGGAGACTGGCTACAATGAGCAGTTCTTC. It encodes CSGETGYNEQFF.

CDR3 region: CASRVTGTDTQYF. DNA of the CDR3: TGTGCCAGCAGGGTAACAGGCACAGATACGCAGTATTTT. The chain carries TRBV6-5 and TRBJ2-3; D uncertain. The V end was cut by 6 bases, the J end by 1 base, with 8 bases between. This CDR3 comprises 13 residues. Germline lookup yields CDR1 MNHEY and CDR2 SVGAGI.

In this sample, this clone turned up a few times. The J gene is TRBJ1-2, the V gene TRBV19; the match to TRBD1 covers 8 bases. The junction had 6 bases not matched to a gene; V was cut back by 0 bases and J by 3 bases. Germline CDR1 LNHDA, CDR2 SQIVND (reference sequence). The CDR3 runs 16 residues. DNA of the CDR3: TGTGCCAGTAGTATAGAGGGGGACAGGAGCTACTATGGCTACACCTTC. Translating it yields CASSIEGDRSYYGYTF.

This clone was observed once. The DNA for the CDR3 is TGTGCCAGCAGCCTTAACGGGGTAGAAGCTTTCTTT. This gives the protein CASSLNGVEAFF. This sequence joins TRBV7-3 and TRBJ1-1; D ambiguous. CDR3 length: 12 residues. The V end was cut by 5 bases, the J end by 8 bases, with 12 bases between. Per germline, CDR1 SGHTA and CDR2 FQGTGA.